The entry that follows covers one T cell receptor (beta chain) sequence. One end of the junction is discordant with germline, which a read error may explain. The sample originates from a study of blood T cell repertoires in COVID-19. Across the study: Nucleic acid was either cDNA or gDNA, and it came from T cells, B-cell-depleted T cells, or PBMCs.

Per the original data handling: Reference gene primer amplification in the assay estimated nucleated cell counts. Sequencing used immunoSEQ multiplex PCR; TCRdb keeps in-frame clones, though not all of them. That table supplies the V and J calls and clone size; D and trimming were determined from the DNA. The sample contains 140,000 or so clones, approximately 84% of which appear only once. CDR3 length: 15 amino acids. Per the germline V gene, CDR1 is SSHAT and CDR2 is FNYEAQ (reference sequence). The gene calls are TRBV7-7 and TRBJ2-3, with TRBD1 matching 9 bases. This receptor was obtained from a human donor in a cohort sampled during active COVID-19. Sequencing was done on a sample of peripheral blood. CDR3 sequence reads: CASSTGTGSTDTQYF. In DNA, the CDR3 is TGTGCTAGCAGCACCGGGACAGGGAGCACAGATACGCAGTATTTT.